This passage covers 7 T cell receptor beta chains from one sample sequenced in a study of circulating CD8 cells and anti-PD-1 response in melanoma. Sorting of live CD3+CD8+TCRalphabeta+ cells by PD-1 and/or TIGIT gave four subsets. The QIAseq Immune Repertoire TCR panel built the libraries from around 15 ng of total RNA. TCRdb itself ran the reads through MiXCR, one entry per CDR3 protein. The sample lists hundreds of distinct CDR3 sequences, about 9.9% seen once, with just under 40% in the top ten. This specimen was CD8+ T cells from PBMCs, taken at baseline or after one month of anti-PD-1 therapy (not recorded which). These receptors originate from a human donor with melanoma.

This clonotype is classed as large. The chain recombines TRBV28 with TRBJ2-3; no clear D gene. CDR1 and CDR2 from the germline V gene are MDHEN and SYDVKM. V was shortened by 3 bases and J by 0 bases, with 7 bases between the two germline ends. This CDR3 is built from 14 residues. The CDR3 bases are TGTGCCAGCAGTTTGGTGGACAGCACAGATACGCAGTATTTT. Protein: CASSLVDSTDTQYF.

This clonotype is categorized as large. J is TRBJ1-2 and V is TRBV7-2; D remains unclear. The CDR3 spans 14 residues. Per germline, CDR1 SGHTA and CDR2 FQGNSA. Trimming shortened V by 1 base and J by 6 bases, and 12 bases separated the two germline ends. CDR3 region: CASSLVRGGDGYTF. The CDR3 nucleotides read TGTGCCAGCAGCTTAGTCCGGGGAGGCGATGGCTACACCTTC.

In this sample, this clonotype is large (0.1 to 1%). The chain carries TRBV14 and TRBJ2-1, with a tentative D call TRBD2 (5 bases). V shed 3 bases and J shed 2 bases, with 11 bases lying between them. The germline V gene encodes CDR1 SGHDN and CDR2 FVKESK. CDR3 size: 15 residues. CDR3 DNA: TGTGCCAGCAGCCACGGACTTCGAGCCTACAATGAGCAGTTCTTC. Translation gives CASSHGLRAYNEQFF.

By sample fraction, this clonotype is medium-sized (0.01 to 0.1%). A read error may account for a junction end that differs from germline. The gene calls are TRBV5-5 and TRBJ2-6; D remains unclear. Germline loops: CDR1 SGHKS, CDR2 YYEKEE (reference sequence). This CDR3 is 15 amino acids long. The CDR3: CASSLVGAGANVLTF. The CDR3 DNA is TGTGCCAGCAGCTTGGTCGGAGCTGGAGCCAACGTCCTGACTTTC.

This clonotype is categorized as medium-sized (0.01 to 0.1%). V gene TRBV20-1 combines with J gene TRBJ2-5, with 13 bases lining up with TRBD2. V gave up 6 bases and J gave up 5 bases; unmatched junction bases: 9. Germline CDR1 DFQATT, CDR2 SNEGSKA (reference sequence). CDR3 length equals 15 residues. The chain's CDR3 is CSAWTSGGDSETQYF. CDR3 DNA sequence: TGCAGTGCGTGGACTAGCGGGGGAGATAGCGAGACCCAGTACTTC.

In this sample, this clonotype is hyperexpanded. The chain recombines TRBV20-1 with TRBJ2-7; 7 positions agree with TRBD1. Germline-derived CDR1 and CDR2 are DFQATT and SNEGSKA (reference sequence). The V gene end was trimmed by 3 bases and the J gene end by 2 bases; junction bases not matched to a gene: 10. This CDR3 region has 15 residues. The CDR3 DNA reads as TGCAGTGCTAGCTCGACGGACAGGCCTACCTACGAGCAGTACTTC. As protein: CSASSTDRPTYEQYF.

In this sample, this clonotype is large (0.1 to 1%). This sequence joins TRBV2 and TRBJ1-1; 10 bases fit TRBD1. Germline CDR1 reads SNHLY; CDR2 reads FYNNEI. The CDR3 has 16 amino acids. V gave up 3 bases and J gave up 5 bases; unmatched junction bases: 9. CDR3 sequence reads: CASSDPMTGGWTEAFF. CDR3 DNA: TGTGCCAGCAGTGACCCAATGACAGGGGGCTGGACTGAAGCTTTCTTT.